The 29 T cell receptor beta chains presented below share a single source sample, sequenced in a study of cytotoxic CD8 clonotypes in ibrutinib-treated CLL. Libraries were prepared by immunoSEQ multiplex PCR; TCRdb keeps only in-frame clonotypes and omits some of them. The table includes approximately 140,000 clones, approximately 90% detected once. The sample here was PBMCs, taken after 12 months of ibrutinib treatment. Receptors were obtained from a human donor with chronic lymphocytic leukemia.

This chain connects TRBV10-3 to TRBJ2-7; D might be TRBD2 (6 bases). Looked up from germline, CDR1 is ENHRY and CDR2 is SYGVKD. Trimming took 7 bases from V and 5 from J, leaving 18 bases between them. The CDR3 length is 14 residues. CDR3 sequence reads: CAIKNSGREDEQYF. The CDR3 nucleotides are TGTGCCATCAAAAACTCGGGCAGGGAGGACGAGCAGTACTTC.

This clone turned up a few times. V and J are TRBV19 and TRBJ1-5; 7 bases are a match to TRBD1. V gave up 7 bases and J gave up 1 base; unmatched junction bases: 4. CDR1 and CDR2 from the germline V gene are LNHDA and SQIVND (reference sequence). CDR3 length equals 14 residues. The CDR3 DNA reads as TGTGCCAGTACACGGGACAGCAGCAATCAGCCCCAGCATTTT. Translating gives CASTRDSSNQPQHF.

The chain carries TRBV29-1 and TRBJ2-5; no definite D call. This CDR3 is 10 amino acids long. Germline CDR1 is SQVTM and CDR2 is ANQGSEA. Trimming removed 3 bases from V and 7 bases from J, with 6 bases in between. The CDR3 reads CSVESGTQYF. CDR3 nucleotides: TGCAGCGTTGAGTCGGGGACCCAGTACTTC. Full variable domain (remainder filled in from reference TRBV29-1 and TRBJ2-5): SAVISQKPSRDICQRGTSLTIQCQVDSQVTMMFWYRQQPGQSLTLIATANQGSEATYESGFVIDKFPISRPNLTFSTLTVSNMSPEDSSIYLCSVESGTQYFGPGTRLLVL.

In nucleotides, the CDR3 is TGTGCCAGTAGATCCCGGGGGTCGAGCTCCTACAATGAGCAGTTCTTC. Encoded protein: CASRSRGSSSYNEQFF. The rearrangement joins TRBV19 to TRBJ2-1, with D possibly matching TRBD2 (6 bases). The CDR3 consists of 16 residues. V was shortened by 6 bases and J by 0 bases, with 15 bases between the two germline ends. CDR1 LNHDA and CDR2 SQIVND come from the germline V gene (reference sequence).

This clone appeared a single time. This chain joins TRBV5-8 and TRBJ2-7; 8 nucleotides match TRBD2. The CDR3 totals 16 residues. The V segment lost 4 bases and the J segment 3 bases; nucleotides outside the gene matches: 12. In germline, CDR1 is SGHTS, CDR2 YDEGEE. In DNA, the CDR3 is TGTGCCAGCAGCCCCTGGGCCAGCGGGAGTTTCTACGAGCAGTACTTC. Its protein product is CASSPWASGSFYEQYF.

This clone was seen a handful of times. This chain joins TRBV6-5 and TRBJ1-1; D remains unclear. The V gene lost 2 bases and the J gene lost 9 bases, with 10 bases spanning the gap. This CDR3 has 12 residues. The V gene's germline CDR1 is MNHEY and CDR2 SVGAGI. CDR3 bases: TGTGCCAGCAGTTACCAAGGAACTAAAGCTTTCTTT. Residues: CASSYQGTKAFF.

The rearrangement links TRBV6-5 to TRBJ2-7, with TRBD1 matching 7 bases. This CDR3 has 14 residues. V shed 6 bases and J 6 bases; nucleotides not matched to a gene: 11. The germline V gene encodes CDR1 MNHEY and CDR2 SVGAGI. CDR3 DNA: TGTGCCAGCAGCCGACAGGGTTCCCTTCTCGAGCAGTACTTC. As protein: CASSRQGSLLEQYF.

The chain couples TRBV5-3 to TRBJ2-5; D possibly uses TRBD1 or TRBD2 (5 bases each). TRBV5-3 is recorded as an ORF, its role being uncertain. This CDR3 spans 14 amino acids. V shed 0 bases and J shed 0 bases, with 6 bases lying between them. The CDR3 coding sequence is TGTGCCAGAAGCTTGGAGGGACACCAAGAGACCCAGTACTTC. Translation gives CARSLEGHQETQYF.

This sequence joins TRBV29-1 and TRBJ1-2, with 8 bases that match TRBD1. The V gene's germline CDR1 is SQVTM and CDR2 ANQGSEA. The length of the CDR3 is 14 residues. Trimming removed 0 bases from V and 8 bases from J; junction bases left unmatched: 8. The CDR3 sequence: CSVEDKQGARGYTF. The CDR3 bases are TGCAGCGTTGAAGATAAGCAGGGGGCGCGGGGCTACACCTTC.

This clone was seen only once. J is TRBJ1-3 and V is TRBV28, with D unresolved. Germline CDR1 MDHEN, CDR2 SYDVKM. The germline V and J ends were trimmed by 10 bases and 0 bases, with 13 bases remaining between them. The CDR3 totals 14 residues. CDR3 in amino acids: CATVTYYSGNTIYF. In DNA, the CDR3 is TGTGCCACCGTGACCTACTACTCTGGAAACACCATATATTTT.

This rearrangement joins TRBV19 to TRBJ1-2; TRBD1 agrees at 7 bases. Germline loops: CDR1 LNHDA, CDR2 SQIVND (reference sequence). After removal of 5 bases from V and 5 bases from J, the junction contained 5 bases not matched to a gene. CDR3 length: 13 residues. CDR3 in DNA: TGTGCCAGTAGTGTTACAGGGGATTATGGCTACACCTTC. Encoded protein: CASSVTGDYGYTF.

The chain joins TRBV5-1 to TRBJ1-3; 7 bases agree with TRBD1. This CDR3 spans 14 amino acids. Germline-derived CDR1 and CDR2 are SGHRS and YFSETQ. J lost 6 bases, V lost 0 bases, and 3 bases had no gene match. CDR3 sequence: CASSLEGAQNTIYF. CDR3 DNA sequence: TGCGCCAGCAGCTTGGAGGGGGCTCAAAACACCATATATTTT.

This sequence joins TRBV9 and TRBJ2-5, with D hard to call. Germline CDR1 is SGDLS and CDR2 is YYNGEE. The CDR3 contains 15 residues. Deletions cut 0 bases from V and 5 bases from J, with 14 bases between. The CDR3 coding sequence is TGTGCCAGCAGCGTAGGGCTCCCTGTGGGGGAGACCCAGTACTTC. This codes for CASSVGLPVGETQYF.

The V and J genes are TRBV19 and TRBJ2-7; the D gene is possibly TRBD1 (6 bases). This CDR3 spans 16 amino acids. Trimming pared 4 bases from V and 2 bases from J, leaving 18 bases between. The V gene's germline CDR1 is LNHDA and CDR2 SQIVND (reference sequence). CDR3: CASSTAAGTKTYEQYF. DNA for the CDR3: TGTGCCAGTAGTACCGCGGCCGGGACAAAAACCTACGAGCAGTACTTC.

The rearrangement uses TRBV27 and TRBJ2-7, with 16 bases lining up with TRBD2. Per germline, CDR1 MNHEY and CDR2 SMNVEV (reference sequence). V was clipped by 5 bases and J by 1 base; unmatched bases: 8. CDR3 length: 18 residues. In DNA form, the CDR3 reads TGTGCCAGCAGTAGGGGTGGGACTAGCGGGAGGGTATCCTACGAGCAGTACTTC. Protein product: CASSRGGTSGRVSYEQYF.

V gene TRBV28 combines with J gene TRBJ2-7, with D unresolved. The CDR3 length is 16 residues. Germline-derived CDR1 and CDR2 are MDHEN and SYDVKM. V lost 5 bases and J lost 0, with 17 bases in between. The CDR3 DNA is TGTGCCAGCAGTCCCATTCCTCAGGTGATCTCCTACGAGCAGTACTTC. Residues: CASSPIPQVISYEQYF.

This sequence joins TRBV28 and TRBJ2-1, with 14 nucleotides matching TRBD2. V lost 5 bases and J lost 0; bases outside the gene matches: 6. The CDR3 totals 18 residues. Germline lookup yields CDR1 MDHEN and CDR2 SYDVKM. The CDR3 spells CASSPLGTSGSSYNEQFF. DNA of the CDR3: TGTGCCAGCAGTCCCCTGGGGACTAGCGGGAGCTCCTACAATGAGCAGTTCTTC.

The genes are TRBV7-3 and TRBJ2-1, with 10 bases matching TRBD2. The V gene's germline CDR1 is SGHTA and CDR2 FQGTGA. Unmatched junction bases numbered 4, after V lost 3 bases and J lost 5 bases. The CDR3 has 15 amino acids. The DNA of the CDR3 is TGTGCCAGCAGCTTCTCTAGCGGGGGACACAATGAGCAGTTCTTC. Encoded protein: CASSFSSGGHNEQFF.

This chain links TRBV2 with TRBJ1-5, with D possibly TRBD1 on 6 matching bases. Germline V gene data show CDR1 as SNHLY and CDR2 as FYNNEI. The CDR3 is 12 residues long. V was shortened by 6 bases and J by 4 bases, with 7 bases between the two germline ends. The CDR3 DNA reads TGTGCCAGCAGGGACAGAAATCAGCCCCAGCATTTT. Translating gives CASRDRNQPQHF.

The chain uses TRBV7-2 and TRBJ1-2; TRBD1 matches 9 bases. The junction had 7 bases not matched to a gene; V was cut back by 5 bases and J by 3 bases. Germline V gene sequence: CDR1 SGHTA, CDR2 FQGNSA. The CDR3 extends over 15 amino acids. The CDR3 coding sequence is TGTGCCAGCAGCCCTGGACAGGGGAGGGACTATGGCTACACCTTC. Translated: CASSPGQGRDYGYTF.

The V call is TRBV19, the J call TRBJ2-5; the D gene is possibly TRBD2 (6 bases). V was pared by 3 bases and J by 2 bases, with 13 bases between. The germline gives CDR1 LNHDA, CDR2 SQIVND (reference sequence). CDR3 length equals 15 residues. CDR3 DNA sequence: TGTGCCAGTAGTATCACTAGCTGGGGGCAAGAGACCCAGTACTTC. Protein product: CASSITSWGQETQYF.

The chain joins TRBV9 to TRBJ2-1; 11 positions match TRBD2. The CDR3 spans 14 residues. The V segment lost 4 bases and the J segment 8 bases; nucleotides outside the gene matches: 5. The germline V gene has CDR1 SGDLS and CDR2 YYNGEE. CDR3 in amino acids: CASSLAGGLDEQFF. As DNA, the CDR3 is TGTGCCAGCAGCCTAGCGGGAGGACTAGATGAGCAGTTCTTC. Drawing the rest from reference TRBV9 and TRBJ2-1, the complete variable domain is DSGVTQTPKHLITATGQRVTLRCSPRSGDLSVYWYQQSLDQGLQFLIQYYNGEERAKGNILERFSAQQFPDLHSELNLSSLELGDSALYFCASSLAGGLDEQFFGPGTRLTVL.

The chain recombines TRBV18 with TRBJ1-1, with D hard to call. This CDR3 has 16 amino acids. The ends were cut back, 3 bases at V and 1 base at J, with 15 bases in the middle. From germline, CDR1 is KGHSH and CDR2 LQKENI. CDR3 sequence: CASSPQVYSGNTEAFF. CDR3 nucleotide sequence: TGTGCCAGCTCACCTCAGGTCTATTCGGGGAACACTGAAGCTTTCTTT.

The chain couples TRBV5-4 to TRBJ1-1, with 7 bases lining up with TRBD1. The CDR3 has 16 residues. The germline V gene encodes CDR1 SGHNT and CDR2 YYREEE (reference sequence). Losses at the gene ends were 2 bases for V and 3 bases for J; bases not matched to a gene: 10. The CDR3 DNA sequence: TGTGCCAGCAGCTTATTTTGGACAGGCAAATACACTGAAGCTTTCTTT. Protein sequence: CASSLFWTGKYTEAFF. Drawing the rest from reference TRBV5-4 and TRBJ1-1, the complete variable domain is ETGVTQSPTHLIKTRGQQVTLRCSSQSGHNTVSWYQQALGQGPQFIFQYYREEENGRGNFPPRFSGLQFPNYSSELNVNALELDDSALYLCASSLFWTGKYTEAFFGQGTRLTVV.

The table lists this clone with a count of one. The chain carries TRBV6-5 and TRBJ2-3; a possible D gene is TRBD1 (6 bases). The germline CDR1 and CDR2 sequences are MNHEY and SVGAGI. V was shortened by 3 bases and J by 1 base, with 11 bases between the two germline ends. CDR3 size: 15 residues. CDR3 amino acids: CASSYRQDRTDTQYF. The CDR3 DNA follows: TGTGCCAGCAGTTATCGACAGGATCGCACAGATACGCAGTATTTT.

This sequence joins TRBV7-3 and TRBJ2-3; the match to TRBD1 covers 8 bases. The CDR3 has 15 residues. The ends lost 3 bases at V and 5 bases at J; junction bases unmatched: 7. Germline assignment: CDR1 SGHTA and CDR2 FQGTGA. In DNA form, the CDR3 reads TGTGCCAGCAGCTTTGGGCAGGGGGCACAAGATACGCAGTATTTT. Amino acids: CASSFGQGAQDTQYF.

This clone was seen only once. The chain couples TRBV7-9 to TRBJ1-4; unclear D gene. V shed 5 bases and J shed 8 bases, with 18 bases lying between them. CDR3 size: 15 residues. CDR1 and CDR2 from the germline V gene are SEHNR and FQNEAQ (reference sequence). In DNA, the CDR3 is TGTGCCAGCAGCCTACCGGGCCTCGAAGGGGAAAAACTGTTTTTT. Translating it yields CASSLPGLEGEKLFF.

The chain combines TRBV28 with TRBJ2-7; D unresolved. This CDR3 has 12 amino acids. Germline lookup yields CDR1 MDHEN and CDR2 SYDVKM. The V end lost 2 bases, the J end lost 6 bases, and 8 bases lay between the germline ends. CDR3 DNA sequence: TGTGCCAGCAGTTTAGTAAGTAGCGAGCAGTACTTC. Translated, it gives CASSLVSSEQYF.

The J gene is TRBJ2-1, the V gene TRBV27; the D is unclear. Germline CDR1 and CDR2: MNHEY and SMNVEV (reference sequence). CDR3 length: 13 residues. Trimming removed 2 bases from V and 6 bases from J, with 8 bases in between. The CDR3 DNA sequence: TGTGCCAGCAGTTTACCAGGCCCCAATGAGCAGTTCTTC. Its translation: CASSLPGPNEQFF.